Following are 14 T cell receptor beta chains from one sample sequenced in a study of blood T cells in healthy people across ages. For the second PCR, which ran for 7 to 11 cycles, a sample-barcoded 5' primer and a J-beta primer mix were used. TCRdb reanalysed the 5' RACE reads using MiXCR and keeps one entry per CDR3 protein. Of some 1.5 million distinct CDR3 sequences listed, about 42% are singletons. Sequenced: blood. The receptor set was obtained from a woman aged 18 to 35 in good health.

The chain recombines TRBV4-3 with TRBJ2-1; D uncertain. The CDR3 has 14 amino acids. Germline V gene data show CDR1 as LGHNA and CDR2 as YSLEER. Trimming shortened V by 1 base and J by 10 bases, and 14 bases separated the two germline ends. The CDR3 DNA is TGCGCCAGCAGCCAAGTAGGTCACAACGAGGAGCAGTTCTTC. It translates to CASSQVGHNEEQFF.

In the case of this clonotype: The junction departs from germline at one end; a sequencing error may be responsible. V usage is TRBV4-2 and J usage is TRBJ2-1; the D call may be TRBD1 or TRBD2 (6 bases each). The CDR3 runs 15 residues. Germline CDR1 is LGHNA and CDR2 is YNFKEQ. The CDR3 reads CASTQRGQNNNEQFF. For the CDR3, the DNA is TGTGCCAGCACCCAACGGGGGCAAAACAACAATGAGCAGTTCTTC.

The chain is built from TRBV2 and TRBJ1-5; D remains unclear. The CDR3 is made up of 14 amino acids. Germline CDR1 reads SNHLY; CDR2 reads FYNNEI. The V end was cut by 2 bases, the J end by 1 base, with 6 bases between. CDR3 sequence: CASSEWVSNQPQHF. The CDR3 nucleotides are TGTGCCAGCAGTGAATGGGTGAGCAATCAGCCCCAGCATTTT.

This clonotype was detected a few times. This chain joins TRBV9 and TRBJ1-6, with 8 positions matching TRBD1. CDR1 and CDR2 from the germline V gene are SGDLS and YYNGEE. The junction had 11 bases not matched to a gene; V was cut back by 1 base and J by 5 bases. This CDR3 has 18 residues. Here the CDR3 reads CASSVLPDREGHNSPLHF. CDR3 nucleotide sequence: TGTGCCAGCAGCGTACTCCCGGACAGGGAAGGACATAATTCACCCCTCCACTTT.

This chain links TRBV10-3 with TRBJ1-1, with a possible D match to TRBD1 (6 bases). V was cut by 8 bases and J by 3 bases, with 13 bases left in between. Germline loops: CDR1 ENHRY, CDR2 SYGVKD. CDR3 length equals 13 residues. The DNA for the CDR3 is TGTGCCATCTGGGGGCAAGGGGACACTGAAGCTTTCTTT. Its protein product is CAIWGQGDTEAFF.

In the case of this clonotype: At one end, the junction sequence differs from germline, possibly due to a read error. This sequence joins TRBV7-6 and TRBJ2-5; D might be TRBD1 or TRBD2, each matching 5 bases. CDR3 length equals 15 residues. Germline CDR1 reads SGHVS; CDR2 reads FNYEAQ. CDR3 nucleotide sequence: TGTGCCAGCAGCTTAGTCGCCGGGACCCAAGGGACCCAGTACTTC. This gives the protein CASSLVAGTQGTQYF.

CDR3 protein: CASSQGQGAAYNEQFF. CDR3 DNA sequence: TGCGCCAGCAGCCAGGGGCAGGGGGCGGCCTACAATGAGCAGTTCTTC. The V call is TRBV4-1, the J call TRBJ2-1; 8 positions match TRBD1. The CDR3 extends over 16 amino acids. J gave up 2 bases and V 3 bases, and 6 bases lay outside the gene matches. The germline gives CDR1 MGHRA, CDR2 YSYEKL.

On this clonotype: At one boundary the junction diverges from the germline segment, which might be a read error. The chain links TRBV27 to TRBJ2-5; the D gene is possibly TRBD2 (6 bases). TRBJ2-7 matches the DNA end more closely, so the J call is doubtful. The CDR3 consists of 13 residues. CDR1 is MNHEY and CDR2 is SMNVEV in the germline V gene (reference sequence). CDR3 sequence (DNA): TGTGCCCGCAGTTCACTAGCAAGGAACGAGCAGTACTTC. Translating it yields CARSSLARNEQYF.

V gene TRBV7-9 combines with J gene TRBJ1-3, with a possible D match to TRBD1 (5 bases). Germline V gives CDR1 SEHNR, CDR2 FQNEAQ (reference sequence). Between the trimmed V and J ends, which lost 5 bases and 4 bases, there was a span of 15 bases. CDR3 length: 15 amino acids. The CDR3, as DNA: TGTGCCAGCAGCGATACAGGTGAAGGGGGAAACACCATATATTTT. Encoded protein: CASSDTGEGGNTIYF.

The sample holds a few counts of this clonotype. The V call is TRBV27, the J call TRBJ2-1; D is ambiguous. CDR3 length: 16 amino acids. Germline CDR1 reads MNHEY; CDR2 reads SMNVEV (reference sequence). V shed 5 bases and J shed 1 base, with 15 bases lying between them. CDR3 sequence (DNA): TGTGCCAGCAGTCTCGAGAAAGGGCAGTCCTACAATGAGCAGTTCTTC. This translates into CASSLEKGQSYNEQFF.

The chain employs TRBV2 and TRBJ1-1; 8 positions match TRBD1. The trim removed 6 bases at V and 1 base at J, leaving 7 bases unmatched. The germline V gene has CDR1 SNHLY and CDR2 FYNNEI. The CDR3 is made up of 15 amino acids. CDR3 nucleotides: TGTGCCAGCAGGATTACTCAGGGGGCGAACACTGAAGCTTTCTTT. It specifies CASRITQGANTEAFF.

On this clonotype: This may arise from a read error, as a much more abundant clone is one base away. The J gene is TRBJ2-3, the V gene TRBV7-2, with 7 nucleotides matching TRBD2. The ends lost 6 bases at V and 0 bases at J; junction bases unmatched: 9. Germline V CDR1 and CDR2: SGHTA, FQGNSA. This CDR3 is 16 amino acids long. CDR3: CASRAKWEGSTDTQYF. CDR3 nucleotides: TGTGCCAGCAGAGCAAAGTGGGAGGGTAGCACAGATACGCAGTATTTT.

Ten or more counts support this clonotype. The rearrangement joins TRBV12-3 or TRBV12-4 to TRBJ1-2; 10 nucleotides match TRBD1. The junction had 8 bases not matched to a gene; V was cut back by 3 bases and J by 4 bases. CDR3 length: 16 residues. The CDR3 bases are TGTGCCAGCAGTTTGGGGACAGGGGTCGCTCGCTATGGCTACACCTTC. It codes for CASSLGTGVARYGYTF.

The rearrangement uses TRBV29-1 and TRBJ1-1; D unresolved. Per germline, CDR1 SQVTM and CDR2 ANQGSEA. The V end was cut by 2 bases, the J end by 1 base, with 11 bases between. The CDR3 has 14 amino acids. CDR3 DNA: TGCAGCGTTGAACGGAGGCAGGCGAACACTGAAGCTTTCTTT. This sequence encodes CSVERRQANTEAFF. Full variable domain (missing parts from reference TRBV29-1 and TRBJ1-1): SAVISQKPSRDICQRGTSLTIQCQVDSQVTMMFWYRQQPGQSLTLIATANQGSEATYESGFVIDKFPISRPNLTFSTLTVSNMSPEDSSIYLCSVERRQANTEAFFGQGTRLTVV.